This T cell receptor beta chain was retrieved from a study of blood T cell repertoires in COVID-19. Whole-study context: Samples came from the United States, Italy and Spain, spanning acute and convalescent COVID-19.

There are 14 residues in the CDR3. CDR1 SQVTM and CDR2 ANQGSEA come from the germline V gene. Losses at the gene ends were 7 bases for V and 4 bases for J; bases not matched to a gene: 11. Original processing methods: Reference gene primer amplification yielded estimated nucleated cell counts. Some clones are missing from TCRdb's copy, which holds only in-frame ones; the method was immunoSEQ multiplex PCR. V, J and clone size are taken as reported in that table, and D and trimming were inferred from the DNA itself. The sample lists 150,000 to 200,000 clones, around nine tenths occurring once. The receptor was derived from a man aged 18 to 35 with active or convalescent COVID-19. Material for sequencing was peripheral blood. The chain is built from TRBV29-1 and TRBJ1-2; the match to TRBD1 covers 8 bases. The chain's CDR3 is CSAKTGAKVYGYTF. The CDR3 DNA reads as TGCAGCGCCAAGACAGGGGCGAAGGTCTATGGCTACACCTTC.